This TCR beta chain was documented in a study of T cell repertoires in cytomegalovirus infection. The overall study: Evidence of both CMV infection and a matching HLA type came from public TCR beta signatures.

This clonotype has just a few counts. What it binds is not known. TCRdb re-called the reads with MiXCR, one entry per CDR3 protein. The table records approximately 340,000 distinct CDR3 sequences, about 27% of them present only once. General study findings and limits: Dominating the ex vivo response were TCR beta clonotypes that were CMV-specific and HLA-C-restricted.

This TCR was sampled from a human donor in good health (CMV status not recorded). Some clones in this sample may be carry-over from other donors' samples. Material: cultured PBMCs, obtained from culture after CMV antigen stimulation.

CDR3 sequence (DNA): TGTGCCAGCAGTCGTACTAGCGGACAATACAATGAGCAGTTCTTC. It encodes CASSRTSGQYNEQFF. The rearrangement links TRBV12-3 or TRBV12-4 to TRBJ2-1; 8 bases line up with TRBD2. V trimming: 5 bases; J trimming: 4 bases; junction bases outside the gene matches: 7. The CDR3 runs to 15 residues.